These 19 T cell receptor beta chains came from one sample sequenced in a study of T cells in narcolepsy (dated by TCRdb to 2017 to 2018). Library generation was performed with the immunoSEQ multiplex PCR assay. Drawn from immuneACCESS, this table holds only the in-frame rearrangements with V and J called that TCRdb kept. Clones are partly lost; checked studies trace under half to an unresolved V gene and leave the rest unexplained. The sample includes over 25,000 clones, with more than 65% observed a single time. The top ten constitute more than 6.5% of the sample. Sequencing was done on a sample of memory (CD45RA-) CD4+ T cells from blood. What this sample's cell subset or site label stands for: memory T cells sorted ex vivo from peripheral blood. The receptors were gathered from a human donor in good health.

This clone occurred once. The chain combines TRBV2 with TRBJ2-4, with D tentatively TRBD2 (6 bases). CDR1 and CDR2 (germline): SNHLY, FYNNEI. Trimming took 4 bases from V and 4 from J, leaving 14 bases between them. The CDR3 totals 15 residues. This CDR3 reads CASSGDPGRKNIQYF. For the CDR3, the DNA is TGTGCCAGCAGTGGGGACCCCGGGAGAAAAAACATTCAGTACTTC.

The chain couples TRBV7-3 to TRBJ2-3; 8 bases fit TRBD2. The CDR3 consists of 15 residues. Trimming at V came to 1 base and at J to 0 bases, leaving 0 bases not matched to a gene. Germline CDR1 is SGHTA and CDR2 is FQGTGA. CDR3 protein: CASSLIAGSTDTQYF. CDR3 sequence (DNA): TGTGCCAGCAGCTTAATAGCGGGGAGCACAGATACGCAGTATTTT.

This clone was detected only once. The rearrangement uses TRBV19 and TRBJ1-2, with TRBD1 as a possible D gene (5 bases). The CDR3 has 14 amino acids. The ends were cut back, 3 bases at V and 6 bases at J, with 14 bases in the middle. Germline V gives CDR1 LNHDA, CDR2 SQIVND (reference sequence). CDR3: CASSIGRGMDGYTF. The CDR3 DNA reads as TGTGCCAGTAGTATTGGAAGGGGAATGGATGGCTACACCTTC.

This clone appeared once. J is TRBJ1-5 and V is TRBV6-1; D uncertain. V lost 7 bases to trimming and J lost 4 bases, with 11 bases between them. CDR1 is MNHNS, CDR2 SASEGT, per germline. The CDR3 loop spans 13 amino acids. CDR3 bases: TGTGCCAGCACCGTGGGGAGTAATCAGCCCCAGCATTTT. Translation gives CASTVGSNQPQHF.

A word on this clone: Relative to the germline gene, one junction end is altered; a read error may explain this. The V call is TRBV15, the J call TRBJ2-7, with D perhaps matching TRBD2 (5 bases). The CDR3 consists of 17 residues. Germline loops: CDR1 LNHNV, CDR2 YYDKDF (reference sequence). CDR3 region: CATGRGFEGSGIYEQYF. The CDR3 DNA is TGTGCCACCGGCAGAGGCTTCGAGGGATCAGGAATCTACGAGCAGTACTTC.

V gene TRBV5-1 combines with J gene TRBJ1-1; D may be TRBD1 (6 bases). The CDR3 extends over 15 amino acids. CDR1 and CDR2 (germline): SGHRS, YFSETQ. V gave up 2 bases and J gave up 4 bases, with 15 bases separating them. The CDR3 DNA follows: TGCGCCAGCAGCTTCGAAGGAGGGGGGATCACTGAAGCTTTCTTT. This gives the protein CASSFEGGGITEAFF.

This chain uses TRBV6-5 with TRBJ2-1, with TRBD2 matching 7 bases. The CDR3 is 15 amino acids. Germline CDR1 reads MNHEY; CDR2 reads SVGAGI. J gave up 10 bases and V 5 bases, and 14 bases lay outside the gene matches. CDR3 residues: CASSQRGFRADEQFF. CDR3 sequence (DNA): TGTGCCAGCAGTCAGCGGGGTTTTAGGGCCGACGAGCAGTTCTTC.

V gene TRBV28 combines with J gene TRBJ1-2, with TRBD1 as a possible D gene (5 bases). V was clipped by 6 bases and J by 4 bases, with 21 bases between them. The CDR3 has 16 residues. CDR1 is MDHEN and CDR2 is SYDVKM in the germline V gene. The CDR3 nucleotides read TGTGCCAGCAGCAAGGGGCCTTTCGGGTCCTTCTATGGCTACACCTTC. It specifies CASSKGPFGSFYGYTF.

The V call is TRBV4-1, the J call TRBJ1-5; maybe TRBD1 (6 bases). The CDR3 extends over 16 amino acids. Trimming removed 1 base from V and 3 bases from J, with 13 bases in between. Per germline, CDR1 MGHRA and CDR2 YSYEKL. The CDR3 nucleotides read TGCGCCAGCAGCCAAGCTTTCGGGACAAACAATCAGCCCCAGCATTTT. Its translation is CASSQAFGTNNQPQHF.

The J gene is TRBJ2-1, the V gene TRBV19; 7 bases map to TRBD2. V gave up 1 base and J gave up 9 bases; unmatched junction bases: 3. The CDR3 runs to 13 residues. The germline V gene has CDR1 LNHDA and CDR2 SQIVND (reference sequence). In DNA, the CDR3 is TGTGCCAGTAGTATAGGCGGGAGAGGTGAGCAGTTCTTC. Its translation: CASSIGGRGEQFF.

The rearrangement uses TRBV13 and TRBJ2-3; 8 bases align to TRBD1. V shed 0 bases, J shed 3 bases, and the junction held 2 bases outside the gene matches. The CDR3 covers 15 residues. In germline, CDR1 is PRHDT, CDR2 FYEKMQ (reference sequence). This chain's CDR3 is CASSLGDRATDTQYF. The DNA for the CDR3 is TGTGCCAGCAGCTTAGGGGACAGGGCGACAGATACGCAGTATTTT.

This clone has only a few counts. The sample contains more than one DNA sequence encoding this CDR3. The V gene is TRBV19, the J gene TRBJ1-2; D remains ambiguous. The CDR3 extends over 13 amino acids. The V and J ends lost 3 bases and 2 bases respectively, with 7 bases between them. Germline values: CDR1 LNHDA, CDR2 SQIVND (reference sequence). The CDR3 coding sequence is TGTGCCAGTAGTATCAACGGAAACTATGGCTACACCTTC. The encoded protein is CASSINGNYGYTF.

The genes are TRBV18 and TRBJ2-1, with a tentative D call TRBD1 (5 bases). V lost 3 bases and J 2 bases, leaving 11 bases between the germline ends. This CDR3 is built from 15 residues. The germline V gene has CDR1 KGHSH and CDR2 LQKENI. The CDR3 region is CASSPDRPPYNEQFF. CDR3 sequence (DNA): TGTGCCAGCTCACCCGACAGACCCCCCTACAATGAGCAGTTCTTC.

J is TRBJ1-5 and V is TRBV19, with TRBD1 as a possible D gene (6 bases). CDR3 size: 19 residues. CDR1 is LNHDA, CDR2 SQIVND, per germline (reference sequence). Trimming left V 5 bases short and J 0 bases short, with 23 bases between. The CDR3 is CASSPYSGTLIYSNQPQHF. CDR3 DNA: TGTGCCAGTAGTCCATACTCCGGGACACTCATTTATAGCAATCAGCCCCAGCATTTT.

This chain links TRBV18 with TRBJ2-7; 11 nucleotides match TRBD1. CDR1 is KGHSH and CDR2 is LQKENI in the germline V gene. The CDR3 consists of 16 residues. After removal of 5 bases from V and 2 bases from J, the junction contained 8 bases not matched to a gene. The CDR3 coding sequence is TGTGCCAGCTCAGCTAGACCGGGACAGGGGGCCTACGAGCAGTACTTC. Protein sequence: CASSARPGQGAYEQYF.

The chain carries TRBV6-5 and TRBJ1-6; D might be TRBD1 (6 bases). V lost 1 base, J lost 6 bases, and 13 bases lay in between. CDR3 size: 16 residues. From germline, CDR1 is MNHEY and CDR2 SVGAGI. CDR3 nucleotides: TGTGCCAGCAGTTACTTTGCCAGGGGTACTAATTCACCCCTCCACTTT. Its translation is CASSYFARGTNSPLHF.

This sequence joins TRBV5-1 and TRBJ2-7; 7 nucleotides line up with TRBD1. The CDR3 runs to 14 residues. The germline gives CDR1 SGHRS, CDR2 YFSETQ. Unmatched junction bases numbered 7, after V lost 2 bases and J lost 5 bases. Here the CDR3 DNA reads TGCGCCAGCAGCTTATACAGGGGAAGCGACGAGCAGTACTTC. Encoded protein: CASSLYRGSDEQYF.

This clone was observed a handful of times. The chain employs TRBV7-3 and TRBJ1-1; a possible D gene is TRBD1 (6 bases). Deletions cut 5 bases from V and 3 bases from J, with 25 bases between. The germline CDR1 and CDR2 sequences are SGHTA and FQGTGA. The CDR3 consists of 18 residues. CDR3 in DNA: TGTGCCAGCAGCGCTCAACCTCAGACCGGGACACGATACACTGAAGCTTTCTTT. Its protein is CASSAQPQTGTRYTEAFF. The variable domain in full, completed from reference TRBV7-3 and TRBJ1-1, reads GAGVSQTPSNKVTEKGKYVELRCDPISGHTALYWYRQSLGQGPEFLIYFQGTGAADDSGLPNDRFFAVRPEGSVSTLKIQRTERGDSAVYLCASSAQPQTGTRYTEAFFGQGTRLTVV.

This clone was seen a single time. The rearrangement uses TRBV7-8 and TRBJ1-5; no clear D gene. Germline CDR1 reads SGHVS; CDR2 reads FQNEAQ. The CDR3 spans 14 residues. The V end was cut by 2 bases, the J end by 1 base, with 6 bases between. The CDR3 sequence is CASSLYSSNQPQHF. CDR3 DNA: TGTGCCAGCAGCTTATATTCCAGCAATCAGCCCCAGCATTTT.